This T cell receptor (beta chain) was observed in a study of CD8+ T cells in alopecia areata. cDNA prepared by RNA extraction and subsequent reverse transcription served as the template for sequencing. Sequencing was performed with immunoSEQ multiplex PCR; in TCRdb, only in-frame clones are kept and a portion is missing. This sample has about 110,000 clones, with under 60% found just once. The CDR3 covers 14 residues. V lost 2 bases and J 2 bases, leaving 9 bases between the germline ends. The germline gives CDR1 SGHVS, CDR2 FQNEAQ. Lesional scalp punch biopsies and peripheral blood were collected from alopecia areata patients. Separation by sorting yielded CD4+ and CD8+ T cells from PBMCs. A note on this clone: What it binds is unknown.

Study-wide results and caveats: Greater clonality was observed in lesional scalp samples, especially alopecia totalis/universalis, versus normal scalp.

The sample was NKG2D-low CD8+ T cells sorted from blood. This receptor was identified in a human donor with alopecia areata. The rearrangement links TRBV7-8 to TRBJ2-5; D is ambiguous. As DNA, the CDR3 is TGTGCCAGCAGCTTAACACCGTGGCAAGAGACCCAGTACTTC. This codes for CASSLTPWQETQYF. The full variable domain, rest sourced from reference TRBV7-8 and TRBJ2-5, is GAGVSQSPRYKVAKRGQDVALRCDPISGHVSLFWYQQALGQGPEFLTYFQNEAQLDKSGLPSDRFFAERPEGSVSTLKIQRTQQEDSAVYLCASSLTPWQETQYFGPGTRLLVL.